The 7 T cell receptor beta chains below all came from one sample that was sequenced in a study of neurological immune-mediated disorders (dated by TCRdb to about 2019). Library preparation used 5' RACE. Sequencing was carried out with an Illumina HiSeq 2500. Using fastp trimming at Q25 and MiXCR clonotype assembly, TCRdb reanalyzed the public sequencing data and kept in-frame beta chains. Every CDR3 protein is listed once, alongside the most common genes and DNA of its rows. In all, the sample holds tens of thousands of distinct CDR3 sequences, and 5.5% to 6% of those were seen once. Roughly 2% of the sample belongs to the ten largest clones. Sequenced material: CD4+ T cells from blood. These receptors came from a woman in her 50s in good health.

This clonotype was seen ten or more times. The chain couples TRBV15 to TRBJ1-2; D is unresolved. CDR1 is LNHNV, CDR2 YYDKDF, per germline (reference sequence). The V end was cut by 3 bases, the J end by 8 bases, with 10 bases between. The CDR3 sequence is 12 residues long. The CDR3 DNA reads as TGTGCCACCAGCAGTCAGGCCTTGGGCTACACCTTC. The encoded protein is CATSSQALGYTF.

This chain uses TRBV6-5 with TRBJ2-7; D is unresolved. Trimming left V 0 bases short and J 6 bases short, with 12 bases between. The germline V gene encodes CDR1 MNHEY and CDR2 SVGAGI. This CDR3 region has 14 residues. The CDR3 DNA follows: TGTGCCAGCAGTTACTCGCGCATTTCCGCCGAGCAGTACTTC. Its translation is CASSYSRISAEQYF.

In its sample, this clonotype was seen many times. J is TRBJ1-1 and V is TRBV29-1; D is perhaps TRBD1 (6 bases). This CDR3 comprises 18 residues. The germline gives CDR1 SQVTM, CDR2 ANQGSEA. The ends were cut back, 4 bases at V and 4 bases at J, with 28 bases in the middle. The CDR3 here is CSVGGPGLNTGSGTEAFF. CDR3 nucleotides: TGCAGCGTTGGAGGGCCCGGCCTCAACACAGGGTCGGGCACTGAAGCTTTCTTT.

This clonotype was seen a handful of times. The chain uses TRBV30 and TRBJ2-5; D perhaps matches TRBD2 (6 bases). Trimming pared 1 base from V and 7 bases from J, leaving 16 bases between. Looked up from germline, CDR1 is GTSNPN and CDR2 is SVGIG (reference sequence). The CDR3 has 14 residues. The CDR3, as DNA: TGTGCCTGGAGTGGCGAAGGAGGGGAAGGGACCCAGTACTTC. As protein: CAWSGEGGEGTQYF.

This clonotype was found many times. The chain is built from TRBV5-8 and TRBJ1-2; a weak D match, TRBD1 (6 bases). The V gene's germline CDR1 is SGHTS and CDR2 YDEGEE. The CDR3 is made up of 19 amino acids. The ends were cut back, 4 bases at V and 0 bases at J, with 25 bases in the middle. Here the CDR3 DNA reads TGTGCCAGCAGCGAACCACAGGGAAAGGTCCGGACTGCTAACTATGGCTACACCTTC. This codes for CASSEPQGKVRTANYGYTF.

This clonotype occurred many times. The V gene is TRBV18, the J gene TRBJ2-7; 8 bases map to TRBD2. Per germline, CDR1 KGHSH and CDR2 LQKENI. V lost 7 bases to trimming and J lost 7 bases; unmatched junction nucleotides: 9. The CDR3 sequence is 13 residues long. CDR3: CASLSGLVGEQYF. For the CDR3, the DNA is TGTGCCAGCTTATCGGGACTAGTGGGTGAGCAGTACTTC.

This clonotype came up many times. The chain is built from TRBV20-1 and TRBJ1-5; the match to TRBD1 covers 10 bases. Germline V gives CDR1 DFQATT, CDR2 SNEGSKA (reference sequence). The CDR3 consists of 15 residues. Unmatched junction bases numbered 10, after V lost 6 bases and J lost 5 bases. The CDR3 bases are TGCAGTGCGCTGACGGGACAGGGGCAACATCAGCCCCAGCATTTT. Protein: CSALTGQGQHQPQHF.